A selection of T cell receptor beta chains follows, all from one sample in a study of shared clonotypes between healthy human individuals. The table came from immunoSEQ multiplex PCR; TCRdb's copy has only in-frame clones and leaves some out. This sample has about a million clones; under 80% occur once, and the top ten carry 1.4%. Input material: memory CD4+ T cells sorted from blood. These receptors originate from a young man in good health. Each CDR3 is given with its conserved first and last residue. D genes are given only for firm matches. Clone size is given for some rows only: seen once, a few or many times, or a class if the clone is expanded.

d_call,v_call,clone_size,j_call,cdr3_aa,cdr3_nt
TRBD1,TRBV10-1,NA,TRBJ2-3,CASSAGTGYTDTQYF,TGCGCCAGCAGCGCCGGGACAGGGTACACAGATACGCAGTATTTT
TRBD2,TRBV5-8,NA,TRBJ2-5,CASSSGTSGALDF,TGTGCCAGCAGCTCCGGGACTAGCGGGGCCCTCGACTTC
TRBD1,TRBV2,NA,TRBJ1-6,CASSAETGYSPLHF,TGTGCCAGCAGTGCAGAGACAGGGTATTCACCCCTCCACTTT
NA,TRBV19,few,TRBJ2-6,CASSMRTVSGANVLTF,TGTGCCAGTAGTATGAGGACAGTCTCTGGGGCCAACGTCCTGACTTTC
TRBD2,TRBV28,NA,TRBJ2-5,CASSGLAETQYF,TGTGCCAGCAGCGGACTAGCGGAGACCCAGTACTTC
TRBD1,TRBV29-1,few,TRBJ2-1,CSVGTGVLRGNNEQFF,TGCAGCGTCGGGACAGGGGTCTTACGAGGCAACAATGAGCAGTTCTTC
NA,TRBV5-1,NA,TRBJ2-5,CASSRAALETQYF,TGCGCCAGCAGCAGGGCCGCCCTTGAGACCCAGTACTTC
NA,TRBV30,few,TRBJ1-6,CAWSVLPGANSPLHF,TGTGCCTGGAGTGTACTCCCGGGGGCGAATTCACCCCTCCACTTT
NA,TRBV7-9,NA,TRBJ2-7,CASSGGSGWNEQYF,TGTGCCAGCAGCGGGGGATCTGGTTGGAACGAGCAGTACTTC
TRBD1,TRBV18,NA,TRBJ1-5,CASSPSGTGVGQPQHF,TGTGCCAGCTCACCTTCAGGGACAGGAGTCGGGCAGCCCCAGCATTTT
NA,TRBV19,few,TRBJ1-1,CASSKRDTREAFF,TGTGCCAGTAGTAAACGGGACACCCGCGAAGCTTTCTTT
TRBD1,TRBV7-2,few,TRBJ1-5,CASSLAAGDSQPQHF,TGTGCCAGCAGCTTAGCGGCAGGGGACAGTCAGCCCCAGCATTTT
TRBD1,TRBV5-1,NA,TRBJ1-1,CASSLTGDGVTEAFF,TGCGCCAGCAGCTTGACAGGGGATGGGGTCACTGAAGCTTTCTTT